These 14 T cell receptor beta chains originate from one sample sequenced in a study of cytomegalovirus exposure and HLA in healthy donors. The PCR ran on 60 Vbeta and 13 Jbeta primers. Assay: immunoSEQ multiplex PCR; the TCRdb copy retains only in-frame clones and omits some. The sample has some 120,000 clones, around 73% seen once. Sequences were obtained from PBMCs. The receptor set was obtained from a woman aged 40 to 50 in good health and CMV-seropositive.

V gene TRBV19 combines with J gene TRBJ1-1; TRBD1 aligns across 7 bases. This CDR3 comprises 14 residues. Germline V CDR1 and CDR2: LNHDA, SQIVND (reference sequence). With V trimmed by 9 bases and J by 1 base, 8 bases remained unmatched. The CDR3, as DNA: TGTGCCAGCCGAAAGGGGGCGAGGAACACTGAAGCTTTCTTT. Its translation is CASRKGARNTEAFF.

The chain links TRBV6-5 to TRBJ2-5; maybe TRBD1 (6 bases). With 6 bases removed from V and 4 bases from J, the gap between germline ends came to 15 bases. CDR1 MNHEY and CDR2 SVGAGI come from the germline V gene. This CDR3 contains 14 residues. The CDR3 DNA reads TGTGCCAGCAGACTGGACAGAGGGGTAGAGACCCAGTACTTC. It encodes CASRLDRGVETQYF.

This sequence joins TRBV2 and TRBJ1-5; 7 nucleotides match TRBD1. The CDR3 is 16 amino acids. V gave up 0 bases and J gave up 7 bases; unmatched junction bases: 9. Germline lookup yields CDR1 SNHLY and CDR2 FYNNEI. CDR3 nucleotide sequence: TGTGCCAGCAGTGAAGCGTGGAGGGGGCGCGGCCAGCCCCAGCATTTT. Protein sequence: CASSEAWRGRGQPQHF.

This clone came up a few times. V and J are TRBV7-6 and TRBJ2-3, with 9 bases aligning to TRBD2. The CDR3 runs to 20 residues. CDR1 and CDR2 from the germline V gene are SGHVS and FNYEAQ. Trimming cost V 4 bases and J 0 bases; bases outside gene matches: 17. The CDR3 protein is CASSSPGGSGGPSSTDTQYF. As DNA, the CDR3 is TGTGCCAGCAGCTCCCCGGGGGGTAGCGGGGGACCTTCTAGCACAGATACGCAGTATTTT.

The chain has TRBV6-5 and TRBJ1-2; the match to TRBD1 covers 10 bases. V was pared by 7 bases and J by 7 bases, with 6 bases of the junction left unmatched. CDR1 is MNHEY and CDR2 is SVGAGI in the germline V gene. The CDR3 runs to 13 residues. CDR3: CASTRDRGSGYTF. DNA of the CDR3: TGTGCCAGCACCCGGGACAGGGGAAGTGGCTACACCTTC.

This clone came up many times. The V and J genes are TRBV2 and TRBJ1-1, with D maybe TRBD1 (6 bases). This CDR3 region has 13 residues. Germline V gene sequence: CDR1 SNHLY, CDR2 FYNNEI. The V and J ends lost 5 bases and 1 base respectively, with 8 bases between them. CDR3 DNA sequence: TGTGCCAGCAGTCAGGACAGGAACACTGAAGCTTTCTTT. Translation gives CASSQDRNTEAFF.

This chain links TRBV4-3 with TRBJ1-1; D might be TRBD1 (5 bases). The CDR3 runs to 14 residues. Trimming cost V 0 bases and J 7 bases, with 12 bases left between them. Germline CDR1 and CDR2: LGHNA and YSLEER. The CDR3 nucleotides read TGCGCCAGCAGCCAAGATGTTCAGGGATTTGAAGCTTTCTTT. Protein: CASSQDVQGFEAFF.

The rearrangement joins TRBV19 to TRBJ1-2; the D gene is possibly TRBD1 (5 bases). Trimming pared 8 bases from V and 8 bases from J, leaving 18 bases between. This CDR3 is 13 amino acids long. Germline lookup yields CDR1 LNHDA and CDR2 SQIVND (reference sequence). CDR3 protein: CASSETARRGYTF. Here the CDR3 DNA reads TGTGCCAGTTCAGAGACAGCCAGAAGAGGCTACACCTTC.

The CDR3 bases are TGTGCCACCAGCCTTGGACAGGGGCGCGATCAGCCCCAGCATTTT. Translation: CATSLGQGRDQPQHF. The J gene is TRBJ1-5, the V gene TRBV15; 9 bases agree with TRBD1. CDR3 size: 15 residues. V gave up 5 bases and J gave up 5 bases; unmatched junction bases: 7. CDR1 and CDR2 (germline): LNHNV, YYDKDF (reference sequence).

This clone was counted only a few times. The chain combines TRBV7-2 with TRBJ2-7; a weak D match, TRBD2 (7 bases). Trimming took off 5 bases at V and 6 bases at J, with 17 bases between the two ends. The CDR3 extends over 14 amino acids. The V gene's germline CDR1 is SGHTA and CDR2 FQGNSA. The CDR3 DNA sequence: TGTGCCAGCAGCCTAGGGGGGGACGTGGTCGAGCAGTACTTC. This translates into CASSLGGDVVEQYF.

This clone was observed a few times. This chain links TRBV5-4 with TRBJ2-5; 8 bases match TRBD2. CDR3 length: 14 amino acids. CDR1 SGHNT and CDR2 YYREEE come from the germline V gene (reference sequence). Losses at the gene ends were 2 bases for V and 5 bases for J; bases not matched to a gene: 5. CDR3 residues: CASSFRGGHETQYF. The CDR3 DNA sequence: TGTGCCAGCAGCTTCCGGGGGGGGCACGAGACCCAGTACTTC.

The rearrangement joins TRBV2 to TRBJ2-7; TRBD2 matches 7 bases. V was clipped by 6 bases and J by 2 bases; unmatched bases: 4. Per germline, CDR1 SNHLY and CDR2 FYNNEI. The CDR3 extends over 13 amino acids. CDR3 DNA sequence: TGTGCCAGCAGGGGGGGGGTGACCTACGAGCAGTACTTC. Its translation is CASRGGVTYEQYF.

The chain couples TRBV5-1 to TRBJ2-7; D not resolved. The CDR3 length is 13 residues. Germline CDR1 is SGHRS and CDR2 is YFSETQ. Trimming pared 2 bases from V and 4 bases from J, leaving 10 bases between. The CDR3 spells CASSFLSGYEQYF. The CDR3 nucleotides are TGCGCCAGCAGCTTCCTCTCGGGTTACGAGCAGTACTTC.

On this clone: Other DNA variants within this sample encode the same CDR3. The chain joins TRBV10-3 to TRBJ1-4, with TRBD1 identical over 9 bases. Looked up from germline, CDR1 is ENHRY and CDR2 is SYGVKD. The CDR3 runs 13 residues. Trimming took 6 bases from V and 6 from J; bases not matched to a gene: 2. CDR3 coding DNA: TGTGCCATCAGGGGACAGGGTGATGAAAAACTGTTTTTT. It specifies CAIRGQGDEKLFF.